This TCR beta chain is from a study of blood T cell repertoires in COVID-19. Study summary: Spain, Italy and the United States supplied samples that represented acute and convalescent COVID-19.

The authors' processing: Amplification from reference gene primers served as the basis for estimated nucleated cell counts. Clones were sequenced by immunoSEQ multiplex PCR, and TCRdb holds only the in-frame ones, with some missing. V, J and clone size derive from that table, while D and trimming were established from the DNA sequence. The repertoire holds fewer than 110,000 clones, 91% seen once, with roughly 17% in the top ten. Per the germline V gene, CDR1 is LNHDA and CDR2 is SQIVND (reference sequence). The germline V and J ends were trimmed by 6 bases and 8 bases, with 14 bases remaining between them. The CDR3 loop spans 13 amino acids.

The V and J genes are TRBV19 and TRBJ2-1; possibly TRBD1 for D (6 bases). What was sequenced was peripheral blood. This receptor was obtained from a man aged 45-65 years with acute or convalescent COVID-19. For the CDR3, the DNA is TGTGCCAGTAGCCGACCAGGGGTGGATGAGCAGTTCTTC. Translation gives CASSRPGVDEQFF.